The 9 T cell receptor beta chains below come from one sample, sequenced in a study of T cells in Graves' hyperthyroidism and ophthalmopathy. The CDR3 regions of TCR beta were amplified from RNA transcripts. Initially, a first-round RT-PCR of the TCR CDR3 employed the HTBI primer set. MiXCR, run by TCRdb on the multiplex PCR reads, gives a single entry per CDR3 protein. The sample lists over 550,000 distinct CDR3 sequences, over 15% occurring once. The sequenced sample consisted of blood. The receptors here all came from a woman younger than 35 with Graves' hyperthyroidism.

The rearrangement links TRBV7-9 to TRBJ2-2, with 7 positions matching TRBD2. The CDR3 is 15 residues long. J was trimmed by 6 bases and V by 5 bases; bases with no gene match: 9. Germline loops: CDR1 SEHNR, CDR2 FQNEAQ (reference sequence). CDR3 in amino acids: CASSPGTTLAGELFF. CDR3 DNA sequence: TGTGCCAGCAGCCCCGGGACTACCCTCGCCGGGGAGCTGTTTTTT.

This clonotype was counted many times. The CDR3 spells CASSQDHEQGNYGYTF. In DNA, the CDR3 is TGCGCCAGCAGCCAAGACCACGAACAGGGGAACTATGGCTACACCTTC. This chain joins TRBV4-1 and TRBJ1-2, with 7 bases matching TRBD1. J gave up 2 bases and V 0 bases, and 6 bases lay outside the gene matches. Per germline, CDR1 MGHRA and CDR2 YSYEKL. CDR3 length equals 16 residues.

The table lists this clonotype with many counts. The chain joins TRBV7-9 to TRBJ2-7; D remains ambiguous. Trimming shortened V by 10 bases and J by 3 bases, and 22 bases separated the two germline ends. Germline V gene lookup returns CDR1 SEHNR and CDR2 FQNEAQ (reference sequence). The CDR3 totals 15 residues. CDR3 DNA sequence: TGTGCCATTACTCCCCCCCGTGGTCCTAACTACGAGCAGTACTTC. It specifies CAITPPRGPNYEQYF.

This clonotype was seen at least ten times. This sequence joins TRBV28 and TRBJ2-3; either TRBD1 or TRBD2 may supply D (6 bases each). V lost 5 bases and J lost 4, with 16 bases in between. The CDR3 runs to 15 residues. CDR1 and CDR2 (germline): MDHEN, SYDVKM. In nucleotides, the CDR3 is TGTGCCAGCAGTGCTCCCAGGGGAGGATCAGATACGCAGTATTTT. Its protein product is CASSAPRGGSDTQYF.

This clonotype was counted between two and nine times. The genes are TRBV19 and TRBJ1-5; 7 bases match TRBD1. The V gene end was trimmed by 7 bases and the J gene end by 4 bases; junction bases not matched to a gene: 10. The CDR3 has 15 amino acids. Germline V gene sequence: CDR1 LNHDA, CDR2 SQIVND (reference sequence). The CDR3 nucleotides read TGTGCCAGTAACCGAGGACAGGCCCCTAATCAGCCCCAGCATTTT. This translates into CASNRGQAPNQPQHF.

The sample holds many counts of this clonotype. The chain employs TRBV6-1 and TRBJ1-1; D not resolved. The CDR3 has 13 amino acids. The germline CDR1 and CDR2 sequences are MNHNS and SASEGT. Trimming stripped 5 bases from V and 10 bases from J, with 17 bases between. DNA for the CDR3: TGTGCCAGCAGTTCATCGGCTGTTTCGGGAGCTTTCTTT. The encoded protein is CASSSSAVSGAFF.

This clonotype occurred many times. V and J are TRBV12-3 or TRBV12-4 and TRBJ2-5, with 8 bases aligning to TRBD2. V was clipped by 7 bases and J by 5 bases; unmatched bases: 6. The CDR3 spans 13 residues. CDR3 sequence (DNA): TGTGCCAGCACATCTAGCGGGTTGGAGACCCAGTACTTC. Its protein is CASTSSGLETQYF.

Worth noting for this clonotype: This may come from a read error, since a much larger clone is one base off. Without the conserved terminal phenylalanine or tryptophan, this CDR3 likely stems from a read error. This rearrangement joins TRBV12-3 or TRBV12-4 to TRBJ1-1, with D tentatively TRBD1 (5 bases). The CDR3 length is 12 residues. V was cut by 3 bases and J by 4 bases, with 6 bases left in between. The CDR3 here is CASSFGGTEAFS. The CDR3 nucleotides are TGTGCCAGCAGTTTCGGGGGCACTGAAGCTTTCTCT.

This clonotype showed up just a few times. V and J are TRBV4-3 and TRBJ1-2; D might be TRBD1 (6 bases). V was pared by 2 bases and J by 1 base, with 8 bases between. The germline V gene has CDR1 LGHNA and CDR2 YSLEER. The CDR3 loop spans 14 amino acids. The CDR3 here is CASSQLQGNYGYTF. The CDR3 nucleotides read TGCGCCAGCAGCCAACTACAGGGTAACTATGGCTACACCTTC.